This T cell receptor (beta chain) comes out of a study of cytomegalovirus exposure and HLA in healthy donors. About the study: Unique TCR beta sequences numbering 117 million came from 150 million to 200 million T cells in an earlier analysis. Out of about 410 genotyped donors, roughly 83% belonged to the Caucasian-associated ancestry cluster. The study, taken as a whole, reports: Data from an earlier analysis indicated that most TCR beta V segments were productive either about 87% or about 30% of the time. Follow-up analysis later connected one missense variant in DCLRE1C with trimming of TCR beta V- and J-genes.

This PCR relied on a set of 60 Vbeta primers and 13 Jbeta primers. Sequencing used immunoSEQ multiplex PCR; TCRdb keeps in-frame clones, though not all of them. This sample has about 150,000 clones, with approximately 76% found just once. On this clone itself: As yet, its antigen is unknown.

CDR1 is LGHNA, CDR2 YNFKEQ, per germline. V was clipped by 0 bases and J by 8 bases; unmatched bases: 9. The CDR3 is 16 residues long. The chain employs TRBV4-2 and TRBJ2-1; TRBD2 matches 8 bases. This clonotype was sampled from a man aged 40-49 years in good health and CMV-seronegative. Sequencing was done on a sample of PBMCs. The CDR3 loop reads CASSQESTSVLYEQFF. The CDR3 DNA follows: TGTGCCAGCAGCCAAGAGTCGACTAGCGTCTTGTATGAGCAGTTCTTC.